This TCR beta chain was sequenced for a study of OX40 agonist ivuxolimab in advanced cancers. Study-level results: The antigens recognized by the expanded peripheral T cells, that is their antigen specificity, were not determined. In a subset of nonresponders, normalized T-cell clonal expansion was also low.

Comment on this clone: Its matching antigen is unknown.

Some clones are missing from TCRdb's copy, which holds only in-frame ones; the method was immunoSEQ multiplex PCR. The table has approximately 35,000 clones, roughly 74% seen once. The source is an adult with an advanced solid tumor such as melanoma, head and neck, liver or kidney cancer. Material: CD4+ or CD8+ T cells sorted from blood, obtained in a trial of the OX40 agonist ivuxolimab.

CDR3 bases: TGTGCCTGGAAGAAACAGGGGACCTACGAGCAGTACTTC. Residues: CAWKKQGTYEQYF. The chain joins TRBV30 to TRBJ2-5; 7 bases line up with TRBD1. The closer fit of TRBJ2-7 to the DNA end suggests the J call may be wrong. The germline CDR1 and CDR2 sequences are GTSNPN and SVGIG (reference sequence). The CDR3 is made up of 13 amino acids.